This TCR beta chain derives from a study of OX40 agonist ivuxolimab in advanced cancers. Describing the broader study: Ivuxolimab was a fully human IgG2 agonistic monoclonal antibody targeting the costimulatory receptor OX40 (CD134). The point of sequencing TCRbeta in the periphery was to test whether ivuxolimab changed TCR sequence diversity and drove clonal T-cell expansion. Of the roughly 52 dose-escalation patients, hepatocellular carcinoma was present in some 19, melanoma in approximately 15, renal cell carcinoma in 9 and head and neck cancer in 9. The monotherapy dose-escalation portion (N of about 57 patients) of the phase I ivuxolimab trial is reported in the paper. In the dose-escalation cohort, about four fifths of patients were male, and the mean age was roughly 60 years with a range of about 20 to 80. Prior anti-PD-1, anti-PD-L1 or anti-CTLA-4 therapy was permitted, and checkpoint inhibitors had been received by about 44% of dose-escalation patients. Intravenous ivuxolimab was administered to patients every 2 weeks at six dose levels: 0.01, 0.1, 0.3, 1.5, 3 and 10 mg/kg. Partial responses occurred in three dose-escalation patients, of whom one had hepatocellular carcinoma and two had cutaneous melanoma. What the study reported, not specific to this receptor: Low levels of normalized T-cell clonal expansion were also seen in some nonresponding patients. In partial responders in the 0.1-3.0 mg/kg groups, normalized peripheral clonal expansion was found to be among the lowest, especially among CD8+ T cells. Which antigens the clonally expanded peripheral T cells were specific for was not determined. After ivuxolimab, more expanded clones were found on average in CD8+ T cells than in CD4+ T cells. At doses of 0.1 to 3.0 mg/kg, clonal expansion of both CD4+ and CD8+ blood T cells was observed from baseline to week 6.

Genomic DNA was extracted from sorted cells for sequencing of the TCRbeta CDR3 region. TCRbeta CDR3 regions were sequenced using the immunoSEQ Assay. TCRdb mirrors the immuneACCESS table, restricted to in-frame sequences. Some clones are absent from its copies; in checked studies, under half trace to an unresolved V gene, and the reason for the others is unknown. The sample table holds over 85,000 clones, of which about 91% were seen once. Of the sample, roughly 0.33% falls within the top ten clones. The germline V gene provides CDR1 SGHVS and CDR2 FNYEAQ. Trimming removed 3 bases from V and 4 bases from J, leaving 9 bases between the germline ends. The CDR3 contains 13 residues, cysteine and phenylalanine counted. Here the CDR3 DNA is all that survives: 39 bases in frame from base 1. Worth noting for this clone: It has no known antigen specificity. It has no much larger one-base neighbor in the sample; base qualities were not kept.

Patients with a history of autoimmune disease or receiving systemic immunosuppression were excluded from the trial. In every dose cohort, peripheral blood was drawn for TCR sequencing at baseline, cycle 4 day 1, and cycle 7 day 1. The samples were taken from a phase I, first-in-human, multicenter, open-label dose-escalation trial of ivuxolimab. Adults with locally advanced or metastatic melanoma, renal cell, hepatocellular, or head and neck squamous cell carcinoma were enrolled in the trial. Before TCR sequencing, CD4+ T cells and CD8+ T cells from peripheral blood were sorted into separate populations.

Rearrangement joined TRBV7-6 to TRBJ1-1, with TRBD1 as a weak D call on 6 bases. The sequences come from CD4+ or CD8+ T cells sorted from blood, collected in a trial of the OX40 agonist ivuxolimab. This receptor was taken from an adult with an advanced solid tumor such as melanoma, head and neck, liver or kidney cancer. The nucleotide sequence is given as TGTGCCAGCAGCTTCGGGGGGCCCACTGAAGCTTTCTTT. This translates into CASSFGGPTEAFF.